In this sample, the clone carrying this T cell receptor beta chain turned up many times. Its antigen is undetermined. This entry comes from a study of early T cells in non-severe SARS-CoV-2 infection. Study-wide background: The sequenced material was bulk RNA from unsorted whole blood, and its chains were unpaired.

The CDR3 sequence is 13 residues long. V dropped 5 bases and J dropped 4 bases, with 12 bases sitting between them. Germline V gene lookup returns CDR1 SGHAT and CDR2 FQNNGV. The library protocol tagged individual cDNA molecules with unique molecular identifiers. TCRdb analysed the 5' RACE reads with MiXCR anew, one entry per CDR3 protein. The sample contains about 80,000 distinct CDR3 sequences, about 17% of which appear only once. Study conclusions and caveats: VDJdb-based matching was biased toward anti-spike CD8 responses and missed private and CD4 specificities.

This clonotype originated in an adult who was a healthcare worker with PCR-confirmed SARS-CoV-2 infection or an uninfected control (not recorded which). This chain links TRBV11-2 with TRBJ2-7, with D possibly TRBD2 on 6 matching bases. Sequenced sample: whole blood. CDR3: CASSPGAGYEQYF. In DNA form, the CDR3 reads TGTGCCAGCAGCCCCGGGGCGGGGTACGAGCAGTACTTC.